This T cell receptor beta chain appears in the sequencing data of a study of response to subunit inactivated influenza vaccine. General study points: Researchers suggested that each seasonal influenza vaccination recruits few new T cells.

TCRdb reprocessed the RT-PCR reads via MiXCR and lists one record per CDR3 protein. The sample lists under 800,000 distinct CDR3 sequences, roughly 14% seen once, with approximately 6.5% in the top ten. To note about this clonotype: Its antigen is unidentified.

The sequencing here drew on PBMCs from blood, taken around 14 days before vaccination. This sequence was found in a man aged 45-65 years who received an inactivated influenza vaccine.

Here the CDR3 DNA reads TGTGCCACCCTGGACCCTGGGAGCTCCTACGAGCAGTACTTC. It encodes CATLDPGSSYEQYF. The chain couples TRBV10-3 to TRBJ2-7; D perhaps matches TRBD2 (5 bases). Trimming pared 10 bases from V and 0 bases from J, leaving 16 bases between. From germline, CDR1 is ENHRY and CDR2 SYGVKD. This CDR3 is built from 14 residues.